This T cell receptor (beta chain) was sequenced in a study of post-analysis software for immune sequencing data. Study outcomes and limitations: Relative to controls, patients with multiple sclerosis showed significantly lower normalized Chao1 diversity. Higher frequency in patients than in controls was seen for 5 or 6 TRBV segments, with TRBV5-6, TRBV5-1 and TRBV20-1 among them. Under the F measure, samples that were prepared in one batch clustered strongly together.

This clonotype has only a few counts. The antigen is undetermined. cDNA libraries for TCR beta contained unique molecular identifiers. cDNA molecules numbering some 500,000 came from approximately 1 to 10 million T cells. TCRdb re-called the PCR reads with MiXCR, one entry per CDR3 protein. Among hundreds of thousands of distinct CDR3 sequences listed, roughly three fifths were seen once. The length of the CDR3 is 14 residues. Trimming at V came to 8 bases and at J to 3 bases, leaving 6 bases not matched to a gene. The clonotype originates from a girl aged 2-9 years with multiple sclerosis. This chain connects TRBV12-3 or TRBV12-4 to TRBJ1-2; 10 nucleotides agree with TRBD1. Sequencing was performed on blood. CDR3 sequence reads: CASRGQGMYYGYTF. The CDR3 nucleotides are TGTGCCAGCCGGGGACAGGGGATGTACTATGGCTACACCTTC.